These 8 T cell receptor beta chains originate from one sample sequenced in a study of cytomegalovirus exposure and HLA in healthy donors. The PCR employed 60 Vbeta primers together with 13 Jbeta primers. The table came from immunoSEQ multiplex PCR; TCRdb's copy has only in-frame clones and leaves some out. The sample carries under 150,000 clones, 60% to 80% recorded once. The sequencing input was PBMCs. All receptors come from a woman between 50 and 59 years old in good health and CMV-seronegative.

This clone occurred a few times. The chain has TRBV29-1 and TRBJ1-2; 7 bases match TRBD1. This CDR3 region has 13 residues. Losses at the gene ends were 6 bases for V and 7 bases for J; bases not matched to a gene: 11. Per the germline V gene, CDR1 is SQVTM and CDR2 is ANQGSEA. CDR3 sequence: CSVDQGVVSGYTF. The DNA for the CDR3 is TGCAGCGTCGACCAGGGGGTCGTAAGTGGCTACACCTTC.

V usage is TRBV13 and J usage is TRBJ2-1; maybe TRBD1 (5 bases). This CDR3 has 12 amino acids. The V gene's germline CDR1 is PRHDT and CDR2 FYEKMQ (reference sequence). Trimming removed 4 bases at V and 9 bases at J, with 10 bases between. The chain's CDR3 is CASSSTDGEQFF. CDR3 bases: TGTGCCAGCAGCTCGACAGATGGTGAGCAGTTCTTC.

The CDR3 DNA reads TGTGCCAGCAGCGGAACAGGGGGCAGGAGCTATGGCTACACCTTC. This translates into CASSGTGGRSYGYTF. The V gene is TRBV5-6, the J gene TRBJ1-2; the match to TRBD1 covers 9 bases. With 4 bases clipped from V and 4 bases from J, the junction kept 8 bases outside the gene matches. This CDR3 is built from 15 residues. Germline V gene data show CDR1 as SGHDT and CDR2 as YYEEEE.

The sample holds one count of this clone. The CDR3 is CASSPIGSNGNEQFF. The CDR3 nucleotides read TGCGCCAGCAGCCCGATCGGGTCCAACGGCAATGAGCAGTTCTTC. The chain is built from TRBV4-1 and TRBJ2-1; the D is unclear. This CDR3 region has 15 residues. V lost 4 bases to trimming and J lost 6 bases, with 16 bases between them. Germline loops: CDR1 MGHRA, CDR2 YSYEKL.

The chain employs TRBV27 and TRBJ2-7; weak D call: TRBD2 (6 bases). CDR1 is MNHEY, CDR2 SMNVEV, per germline (reference sequence). Trimming took off 5 bases at V and 7 bases at J, with 9 bases between the two ends. The CDR3 is made up of 11 amino acids. CDR3 sequence: CASSLRGEQYF. The CDR3 nucleotides are TGTGCCAGCAGTCTCCGGGGGGAGCAGTACTTC.

The gene calls are TRBV5-1 and TRBJ2-7; 10 bases are shared with TRBD1. V shed 7 bases, J shed 1 base, and the junction held 2 bases outside the gene matches. Germline V gene lookup returns CDR1 SGHRS and CDR2 YFSETQ. CDR3 length: 13 residues. The DNA for the CDR3 is TGCGCCAGCGGGACAGGGGCGTCCTACGAGCAGTACTTC. Translated, it gives CASGTGASYEQYF.

The rearrangement joins TRBV28 to TRBJ2-1, with 8 bases matching TRBD2. The CDR3 loop spans 20 amino acids. Per germline, CDR1 MDHEN and CDR2 SYDVKM. The trim removed 4 bases at V and 0 bases at J, leaving 17 bases unmatched. DNA for the CDR3: TGTGCCAGCAGTTCCTACTATTCATCCCCCCGGGGGGGCTCCTACAATGAGCAGTTCTTC. It codes for CASSSYYSSPRGGSYNEQFF.

V usage is TRBV2 and J usage is TRBJ2-7; 8 positions agree with TRBD1. Germline V gene lookup returns CDR1 SNHLY and CDR2 FYNNEI. This CDR3 region has 14 residues. Unmatched junction bases numbered 9, after V lost 6 bases and J lost 5 bases. The CDR3 loop reads CASSGQGKWHEQYF. The DNA of the CDR3 is TGTGCCAGCAGCGGACAGGGTAAATGGCACGAGCAGTACTTC.